The T cell receptor beta chain under discussion was sequenced for a study of T cell responses to AZD1222 COVID-19 vaccine. Study results and caveats: With two AZD1222 doses given, Spike-specific TCR breadth and depth both rose. Among the donors, most were white British and more were female, and clonal diversity was possibly underestimated. CD4 TCRs linked to vaccination spanned spike, dominating at 160-218 and 743-854. Unmutated variant regions are reportedly targeted by nearly half of spike-specific TCRs.

Sequenced by immunoSEQ multiplex PCR; TCRdb stores in-frame clones only, minus some. The sample holds 130,000 or so clones, under 95% seen once. In regard to this clone: As yet, its antigen is unknown.

In germline, CDR1 is SGHTA, CDR2 FQGTGA. The V segment lost 4 bases and the J segment 7 bases; nucleotides outside the gene matches: 12. This CDR3 contains 17 residues. This clonotype was sampled from an adult who received the MenACWY meningococcal vaccine as a control. The V call is TRBV7-3, the J call TRBJ2-1; the match to TRBD2 covers 11 bases. Sample: peripheral blood, taken 28 days after the second dose of the MenACWY control vaccine. CDR3 DNA: TGTGCCAGCAGCTCTAGGGGAACTAGCGGGGGAGGGAATGAGCAGTTCTTC. Amino acid sequence: CASSSRGTSGGGNEQFF.